The clone carrying this TCR beta chain came up many times. Graves' hyperthyroidism showing no ophthalmopathy progression within 18 months was considered stable. Every diagnosis used clinical symptoms, serum thyroxine and TRAb, thyroid ultrasound and orbital computed tomography. The TCR beta CDR3 regions underwent amplification using RNA transcripts as the source. First-round RT-PCR targeting the TCR CDR3 was performed with the HTBI primer set. TCRdb itself ran the multiplex PCR reads through MiXCR, one entry per CDR3 protein. This sample carries some 400,000 distinct CDR3 sequences, over 11% of them seen once, and the ten largest clones take around 10%. These data come from a study of T cells in Graves' hyperthyroidism and ophthalmopathy. Per germline, CDR1 SGHRS and CDR2 YFSETQ. With V trimmed by 1 base and J by 5 bases, 7 bases remained unmatched. The CDR3 length is 15 residues.

This sequence was found in a woman aged 55-69 years with Graves' hyperthyroidism. What was sequenced was blood. The chain is built from TRBV5-1 and TRBJ2-5; 8 bases align to TRBD1. The CDR3 loop reads CASSLPGGPRETQYF. CDR3 DNA sequence: TGCGCCAGCAGCTTGCCAGGGGGCCCTCGGGAGACCCAGTACTTC. Variable domain in full (rest from reference TRBV5-1 and TRBJ2-5): KAGVTQTPRYLIKTRGQQVTLSCSPISGHRSVSWYQQTPGQGLQFLFEYFSETQRNKGNFPGRFSGRQFSNSRSEMNVSTLELGDSALYLCASSLPGGPRETQYFGPGTRLLVL.